This T cell receptor beta chain was captured by sequencing in a study of CD8 T cells in Susac syndrome (dated by TCRdb to between 2018 and 2021). Context from the whole study: Of the Susac syndrome patients who were sequenced, about 6 had clinically active disease and fewer than ten were in clinical remission. At blood withdrawal, Susac syndrome patients were therapy-naive, treated with corticosteroids (with IVIg additionally given to some), or treated with IVIg alone. Repertoire sequencing was used to test whether CD8+ T cell activation and differentiation in Susac syndrome was antigen driven.

Turning to this clonotype: Its antigen is not yet known. No quality values exist for individual bases; no much larger clone is one base distant.

RNA was extracted with the RNeasy kit and roughly 0.45 to 1 ug was reverse transcribed using random hexamers. TCR beta CDR3 regions were amplified with the immunoSEQ multiplex PCR assay covering 54 Vbeta and 13 Jbeta segments. Bias from PCR amplification was corrected by using a synthetic template baseline for primer optimization and for computational correction. Per the source publication's procedure: Reads were annotated to V, D and J genes per IMGT and analyzed with immunoSEQ Analyzer, keeping only productive sequences. Clonality was calculated as one minus the Shannon entropy normalized by log2 of the number of productive unique sequences. For each patient and control, public and private clones were evaluated within the 100 most prevalent clones. Clones were defined as Susac-specific if absent from the healthy and MS cohorts, from 1052 published viral clones and from other ImmuneACCESS disease sequences. In TCRdb, the public reads were trimmed at Q25 with fastp and aligned with MiXCR, with productive beta chains retained. Records with the same CDR3 protein are collapsed into one entry carrying the most frequent genes and DNA. TCRdb assigned the V and J calls; the authors' analysis was not used. The sample has roughly 220,000 distinct CDR3 sequences on record, approximately 94% of them singletons. 0.15% of the sample rests with the top ten.

Peripheral blood CD8+ and CD4+ T cells from healthy donors, Susac syndrome patients and multiple sclerosis patients were profiled using high-throughput TCR beta sequencing. Recently defined diagnostic criteria for definite or probable disease were met by the Susac syndrome patients. Bulk CD8+ and CD4+ T cells were purified magnetically by negative isolation, whereas CD8+ TEMRA cells were enriched by FACS. Blood was drawn into EDTA tubes, processed within 24 hours, and PBMCs were isolated by density gradient centrifugation. PBMCs intended for TCR sequencing were cryopreserved in liquid nitrogen and were subsequently thawed in a 37 degrees C water bath. The sorted or isolated CD4+, CD8+ and CD8+ TEMRA cells reached a purity of at least 90%. What the research found in general, with its limitations: In patients with Susac syndrome, the CD4+ T cell repertoire showed no detectable clonal expansion. The TCR sequencing and HLA analysis was acknowledged to have included a relatively small number of individuals.

V has 1 base trimmed and J has 10 bases trimmed; junction bases matching no gene number 5. Measured from the cysteine to the phenylalanine, the CDR3 is 13 residues long. Only the CDR3 portion is preserved as DNA: 39 bases, with reading frame beginning at the first base. According to the germline V gene, CDR1 reads SQVTM and CDR2 reads ANQGSEA. The sequence derives from a human donor with Susac syndrome. Sequenced: CD4+ T cells from PBMCs. This receptor chain uses TRBV29-1 and TRBJ1-4, with 8 bases aligning to TRBD1. CDR3 region: CSVEVGGQGKLFF. The DNA reads as follows: TGCAGCGTTGAAGTAGGAGGACAGGGAAAACTGTTTTTT.